This T cell receptor beta chain was sequenced during a study of regulatory T cells in long-lasting Graves disease. CDR3 length: 19 amino acids. Germline assignment: CDR1 SGHRS and CDR2 YFSETQ. V lost 0 bases and J lost 0; bases outside the gene matches: 6. Time point denoted: newly diagnosed GD, antithyroid drugs for less than 3 months. PBMCs were the source of the RNA used for TCR sequencing. HTBI primers from iRepertoire and Arm-PCR of CDR3 regions yielded the TCR beta libraries. MiXCR, applied by TCRdb to the multiplex PCR reads, yields one record per CDR3 protein. The sample includes roughly 530,000 distinct CDR3 sequences, about 16% seen only once; the top ten take roughly 25%. The data were also submitted as part of a second study, on T cells in Graves' hyperthyroidism and ophthalmopathy.

This chain links TRBV5-1 with TRBJ2-1; 13 bases map to TRBD2. This sequence originates from a woman in her forties or fifties with Graves disease. The sequencing here drew on peripheral blood mononuclear cells (PBMCs), taken at new diagnosis, from a patient treated with antithyroid drugs. The CDR3 nucleotides are TGCGCCAGCAGCTTGGCACTAGCGGGGGGGACAAGCTCCTACAATGAGCAGTTCTTC. Translation gives CASSLALAGGTSSYNEQFF.